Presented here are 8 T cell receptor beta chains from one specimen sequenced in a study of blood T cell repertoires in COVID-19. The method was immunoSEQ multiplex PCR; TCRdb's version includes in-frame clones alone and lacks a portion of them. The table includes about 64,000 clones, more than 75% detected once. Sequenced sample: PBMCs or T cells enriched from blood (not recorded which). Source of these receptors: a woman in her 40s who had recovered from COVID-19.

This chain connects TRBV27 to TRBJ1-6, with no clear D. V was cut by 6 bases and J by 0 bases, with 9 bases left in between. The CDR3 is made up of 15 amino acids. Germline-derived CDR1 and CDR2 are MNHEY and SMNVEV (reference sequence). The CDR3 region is CASREISSYNSPLHF. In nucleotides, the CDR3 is TGTGCCAGCAGGGAGATTAGCTCCTATAATTCACCCCTCCACTTT.

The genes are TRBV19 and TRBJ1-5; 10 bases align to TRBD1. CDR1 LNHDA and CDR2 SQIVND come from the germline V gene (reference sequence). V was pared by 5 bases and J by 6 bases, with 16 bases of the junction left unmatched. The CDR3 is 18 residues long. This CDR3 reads CASSRGEGQGFYSQPQHF. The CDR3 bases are TGTGCCAGTAGTCGGGGGGAGGGACAGGGGTTTTATAGTCAGCCCCAGCATTTT. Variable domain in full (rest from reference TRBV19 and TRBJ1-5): DGGITQSPKYLFRKEGQNVTLSCEQNLNHDAMYWYRQDPGQGLRLIYYSQIVNDFQKGDIAEGYSVSREKKESFPLTVTSAQKNPTAFYLCASSRGEGQGFYSQPQHFGDGTRLSIL.

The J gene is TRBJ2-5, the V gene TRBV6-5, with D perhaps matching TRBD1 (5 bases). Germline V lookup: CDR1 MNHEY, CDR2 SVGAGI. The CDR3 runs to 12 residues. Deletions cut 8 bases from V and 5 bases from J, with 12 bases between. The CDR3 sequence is CASGRAGETQYF. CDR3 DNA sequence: TGTGCCAGCGGCAGGGCTGGCGAGACCCAGTACTTC.

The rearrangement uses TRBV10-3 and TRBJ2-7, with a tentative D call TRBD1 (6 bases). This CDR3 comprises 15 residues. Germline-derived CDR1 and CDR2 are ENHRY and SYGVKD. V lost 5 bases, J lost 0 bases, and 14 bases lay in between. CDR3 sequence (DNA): TGTGCCATCAGTAACAGGGTAGGACCCTCCTACGAGCAGTACTTC. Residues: CAISNRVGPSYEQYF.

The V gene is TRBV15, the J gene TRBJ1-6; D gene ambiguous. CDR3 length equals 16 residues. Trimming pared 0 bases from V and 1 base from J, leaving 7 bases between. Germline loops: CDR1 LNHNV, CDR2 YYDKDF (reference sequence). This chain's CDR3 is CATSRDPGSYNSPLHF. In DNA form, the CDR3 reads TGTGCCACCAGCAGAGATCCCGGGTCCTATAATTCACCCCTCCACTTT.

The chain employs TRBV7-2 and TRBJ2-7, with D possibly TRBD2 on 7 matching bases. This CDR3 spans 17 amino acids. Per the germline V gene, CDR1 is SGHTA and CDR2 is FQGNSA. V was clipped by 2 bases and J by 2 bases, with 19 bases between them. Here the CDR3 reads CASSLSGGSLATYEQYF. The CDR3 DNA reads TGTGCCAGCAGCTTATCGGGGGGCTCCTTAGCTACCTACGAGCAGTACTTC.

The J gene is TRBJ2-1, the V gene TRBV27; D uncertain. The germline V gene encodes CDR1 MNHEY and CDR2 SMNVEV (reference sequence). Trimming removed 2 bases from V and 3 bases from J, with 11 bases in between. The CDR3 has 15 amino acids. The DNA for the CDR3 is TGTGCCAGCAGTTTAGATGCGGAAAGCTACAATGAGCAGTTCTTC. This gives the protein CASSLDAESYNEQFF.

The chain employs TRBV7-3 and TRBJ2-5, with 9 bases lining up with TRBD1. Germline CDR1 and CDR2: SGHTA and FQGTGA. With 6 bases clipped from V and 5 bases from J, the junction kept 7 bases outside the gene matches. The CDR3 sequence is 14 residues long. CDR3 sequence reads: CASSSTGGSETQYF. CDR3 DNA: TGTGCCAGCAGTTCTACAGGGGGCTCGGAGACCCAGTACTTC.